These 21 T cell receptor beta chains originate from one sample sequenced in a study of cytomegalovirus exposure and HLA in healthy donors. The PCR was carried out with 60 Vbeta primers and 13 Jbeta primers. Using immunoSEQ multiplex PCR, the repertoire was profiled, and TCRdb retains in-frame clones only, with some absent. The repertoire has roughly 180,000 clones, roughly 85% of them found once; the top ten carry 1%. Sequences were obtained from PBMCs. These receptors were taken from a boy younger than 10 in good health and CMV-seronegative.

The V gene is TRBV28, the J gene TRBJ1-5; D is ambiguous. CDR3 size: 15 residues. V was trimmed by 6 bases and J by 0 bases, leaving 12 bases between them. Germline loops: CDR1 MDHEN, CDR2 SYDVKM. Written as DNA, the CDR3 is TGTGCCAGCAGCCTCATCCCACTTAGCAATCAGCCCCAGCATTTT. Translated, it gives CASSLIPLSNQPQHF.

This clone was detected only once. The chain joins TRBV30 to TRBJ1-4, with a tentative D call TRBD1 (6 bases). The V end lost 3 bases, the J end lost 5 bases, and 13 bases lay between the germline ends. This CDR3 region has 14 residues. Germline lookup yields CDR1 GTSNPN and CDR2 SVGIG (reference sequence). The CDR3 region has the DNA TGTGCCTGGAGAGCGGGACATGGCAATGAAAAACTGTTTTTT. Translation: CAWRAGHGNEKLFF.

The rearrangement uses TRBV30 and TRBJ2-7; the match to TRBD2 covers 8 bases. Looked up from germline, CDR1 is GTSNPN and CDR2 is SVGIG (reference sequence). The CDR3 runs to 19 residues. V lost 2 bases and J lost 1; bases outside the gene matches: 19. CDR3 sequence: CAWSLANPIWREDSYEQYF. CDR3 nucleotide sequence: TGTGCCTGGAGTCTAGCAAATCCGATATGGCGGGAGGATTCCTACGAGCAGTACTTC.

V is TRBV19 and J is TRBJ2-6, with TRBD1 matching 10 bases. The trim removed 4 bases at V and 5 bases at J, leaving 8 bases unmatched. Per the germline V gene, CDR1 is LNHDA and CDR2 is SQIVND (reference sequence). The CDR3 runs to 17 residues. The CDR3 spells CASSNPGQGRWANVLTF. Written as DNA, the CDR3 is TGTGCCAGTAGTAACCCGGGACAGGGGCGCTGGGCCAACGTCCTGACTTTC.

J is TRBJ1-3 and V is TRBV5-1; 8 bases line up with TRBD1. V was clipped by 0 bases and J by 0 bases; unmatched bases: 5. Germline V lookup: CDR1 SGHRS, CDR2 YFSETQ. The CDR3 contains 17 residues. The DNA of the CDR3 is TGCGCCAGCAGCTTGGATCCAGGGGGCAACTCTGGAAACACCATATATTTT. Translated, it gives CASSLDPGGNSGNTIYF.

The V gene is TRBV28, the J gene TRBJ1-2, with D possibly matching TRBD1 (5 bases). Germline loops: CDR1 MDHEN, CDR2 SYDVKM. The CDR3 runs 13 residues. The V end lost 7 bases, the J end lost 2 bases, and 11 bases lay between the germline ends. The CDR3 sequence: CASTQGLNYGYTF. The CDR3 bases are TGTGCCAGCACCCAGGGACTAAACTATGGCTACACCTTC.

V usage is TRBV5-1 and J usage is TRBJ1-2, with 9 positions matching TRBD1. CDR3 length equals 16 residues. Losses at the gene ends were 0 bases for V and 2 bases for J; bases not matched to a gene: 5. The V gene's germline CDR1 is SGHRS and CDR2 YFSETQ. The CDR3 reads CASSLEMGQGNYGYTF. CDR3 DNA: TGCGCCAGCAGCTTGGAAATGGGACAGGGAAACTATGGCTACACCTTC.

The chain carries TRBV9 and TRBJ2-1, with 7 bases that match TRBD2. V trimming: 0 bases; J trimming: 2 bases; junction bases outside the gene matches: 8. The CDR3 has 17 amino acids. CDR1 and CDR2 from the germline V gene are SGDLS and YYNGEE. The CDR3 DNA is TGTGCCAGCAGCGTAGATCTCGGGGCGGGGGCCTACAATGAGCAGTTCTTC. Translated, it gives CASSVDLGAGAYNEQFF.

The genes are TRBV30 and TRBJ2-3; 12 nucleotides line up with TRBD2. The germline V gene encodes CDR1 GTSNPN and CDR2 SVGIG (reference sequence). V shed 1 base, J shed 4 bases, and the junction held 6 bases outside the gene matches. The CDR3 spans 16 residues. CDR3 amino acids: CAWSATTSGGSDTQYF. The CDR3 nucleotides read TGTGCCTGGAGTGCCACTACTAGCGGGGGGTCAGATACGCAGTATTTT.

The chain has TRBV9 and TRBJ2-1; a possible D gene is TRBD1 (6 bases). The CDR3 is 15 amino acids. Germline-derived CDR1 and CDR2 are SGDLS and YYNGEE. Trimming left V 1 base short and J 4 bases short, with 12 bases between. DNA for the CDR3: TGTGCCAGCAGCGTAACTGGCACAGGGTACAATGAGCAGTTCTTC. Amino acid sequence: CASSVTGTGYNEQFF. Complete variable domain (other parts from reference TRBV9 and TRBJ2-1): DSGVTQTPKHLITATGQRVTLRCSPRSGDLSVYWYQQSLDQGLQFLIQYYNGEERAKGNILERFSAQQFPDLHSELNLSSLELGDSALYFCASSVTGTGYNEQFFGPGTRLTVL.

The chain recombines TRBV7-3 with TRBJ2-1, with D tentatively TRBD2 (6 bases). The CDR3 has 14 amino acids. The germline gives CDR1 SGHTA, CDR2 FQGTGA. Trimming removed 6 bases from V and 5 bases from J, with 14 bases in between. The CDR3 sequence: CASRRGGMNNEQFF. CDR3 sequence (DNA): TGTGCCAGCAGGAGGGGCGGGATGAACAATGAGCAGTTCTTC.

The CDR3 sequence: CASSLDPRLAGVETQYF. The CDR3 DNA reads as TGTGCCAGCAGCTTAGATCCCCGCCTAGCGGGGGTGGAGACCCAGTACTTC. V and J are TRBV11-2 and TRBJ2-5; 10 bases are shared with TRBD2. V gave up 0 bases and J gave up 5 bases; unmatched junction bases: 9. The CDR3 contains 17 residues. Germline assignment: CDR1 SGHAT and CDR2 FQNNGV.

The chain carries TRBV30 and TRBJ1-5; no reliable D call. The V gene's germline CDR1 is GTSNPN and CDR2 SVGIG (reference sequence). The CDR3 is 14 residues long. Trimming took 3 bases from V and 4 from J, leaving 13 bases between them. This CDR3 is CAWSPTQTNQPQHF. As DNA, the CDR3 is TGTGCCTGGAGCCCTACACAGACAAATCAGCCCCAGCATTTT.

The V and J genes are TRBV18 and TRBJ2-1; 9 nucleotides line up with TRBD2. CDR1 is KGHSH, CDR2 LQKENI, per germline. The V gene end was trimmed by 3 bases and the J gene end by 6 bases; junction bases not matched to a gene: 12. The CDR3 contains 17 residues. As DNA, the CDR3 is TGTGCCAGCTCACCCCCGAGGGCTAGCGGGAAAGGCAATGAGCAGTTCTTC. Amino acids: CASSPPRASGKGNEQFF.

The chain's CDR3 is CASSLGGYEQYF. Here the CDR3 DNA reads TGCGCCAGCAGCTTGGGAGGATACGAGCAGTACTTC. The V and J genes are TRBV5-1 and TRBJ2-7; D not resolved. This CDR3 comprises 12 residues. Germline V gene lookup returns CDR1 SGHRS and CDR2 YFSETQ. Trimming took off 0 bases at V and 4 bases at J, with 5 bases between the two ends.

V and J are TRBV7-9 and TRBJ1-2; D perhaps matches TRBD1 (6 bases). The CDR3 loop spans 15 amino acids. Germline loops: CDR1 SEHNR, CDR2 FQNEAQ (reference sequence). V lost 4 bases and J lost 7, with 19 bases in between. The CDR3 region is CASSSGHPQGCGYTF. The CDR3 DNA sequence: TGTGCCAGCAGCTCGGGCCACCCACAGGGCTGTGGCTACACCTTC.

CDR3 sequence reads: CASSPSGADYGYTF. DNA of the CDR3: TGCGCCAGCAGCCCCTCAGGTGCCGACTATGGCTACACCTTC. The genes are TRBV5-1 and TRBJ1-2, with D uncertain. Germline lookup yields CDR1 SGHRS and CDR2 YFSETQ. The V end lost 4 bases, the J end lost 3 bases, and 13 bases lay between the germline ends. The CDR3 contains 14 residues.

The genes are TRBV5-1 and TRBJ1-4, with 8 bases identical to TRBD1. The CDR3 has 15 amino acids. V shed 4 bases, J shed 5 bases, and the junction held 7 bases outside the gene matches. Germline loops: CDR1 SGHRS, CDR2 YFSETQ. The CDR3 protein is CASSRKRTGNEKLFF. CDR3 DNA sequence: TGCGCCAGCAGCCGAAAACGGACAGGGAATGAAAAACTGTTTTTT.

The chain links TRBV30 to TRBJ2-3; 8 positions match TRBD2. The germline CDR1 and CDR2 sequences are GTSNPN and SVGIG (reference sequence). V lost 5 bases to trimming and J lost 4 bases; unmatched junction nucleotides: 8. CDR3 length: 14 amino acids. CDR3 region: CAWSISGNADTQYF. The CDR3 DNA reads TGTGCCTGGTCCATTAGCGGGAACGCAGATACGCAGTATTTT.

The chain uses TRBV7-2 and TRBJ2-1; D gene ambiguous. The V end lost 1 base, the J end lost 0 bases, and 10 bases lay between the germline ends. Looked up from germline, CDR1 is SGHTA and CDR2 is FQGNSA. The CDR3 is 16 amino acids. In nucleotides, the CDR3 is TGTGCCAGCAGCTTAGGGGCAGCAGGCTCCTACAATGAGCAGTTCTTC. Encoded protein: CASSLGAAGSYNEQFF.

This clone was seen more than once but under ten times. Different DNA sequences within this sample yield the same CDR3. This chain connects TRBV6-4 to TRBJ2-1; D perhaps matches TRBD1 (5 bases). The CDR3 runs to 13 residues. The germline V gene has CDR1 MRHNA and CDR2 SNTAGT. V was trimmed by 6 bases and J by 1 base, leaving 7 bases between them. The CDR3 is CASSQGSYNEQFF. For the CDR3, the DNA is TGTGCCAGCAGCCAGGGTTCCTACAATGAGCAGTTCTTC.